These 17 T cell receptor beta chains originate from one sample sequenced in a study of cytomegalovirus exposure and HLA in healthy donors. The primer mix had 60 Vbeta and 13 Jbeta primers. Some clones are missing from TCRdb's copy, which holds only in-frame ones; the method was immunoSEQ multiplex PCR. This table has approximately 150,000 clones, roughly four fifths appearing once. Source material: PBMCs. The receptors were sampled from a woman aged 50 to 60 in good health and CMV-seronegative.

The gene calls are TRBV4-3 and TRBJ2-3; TRBD2 aligns across 11 bases. This CDR3 is 15 amino acids long. CDR1 LGHNA and CDR2 YSLEER come from the germline V gene. Trimming cost V 3 bases and J 4 bases; bases outside gene matches: 3. Here the CDR3 DNA reads TGCGCCAGCAGCCATACTAGCGGGGGTTCAGATACGCAGTATTTT. Residues: CASSHTSGGSDTQYF.

In DNA, the CDR3 is TGTGCCAGCAGCTTACTCGCGAGAAGCTCCTACGAGCAGTACTTC. Its translation is CASSLLARSSYEQYF. This chain connects TRBV7-6 to TRBJ2-7; unclear D gene. Germline CDR1 is SGHVS and CDR2 is FNYEAQ. Trimming removed 2 bases from V and 0 bases from J, with 11 bases in between. This CDR3 contains 15 residues.

This clone was seen a few times. The chain combines TRBV7-2 with TRBJ2-1; tentatively, D is TRBD1 (6 bases). The germline V and J ends were trimmed by 5 bases and 8 bases, with 22 bases remaining between them. The CDR3 runs to 16 residues. CDR1 and CDR2 from the germline V gene are SGHTA and FQGNSA. CDR3 nucleotide sequence: TGTGCCAGCAGCCCATCAGGGGCTACTCCCGGGCATGAGCAGTTCTTC. This translates into CASSPSGATPGHEQFF.

J is TRBJ2-1 and V is TRBV9; 9 nucleotides agree with TRBD2. Germline V gives CDR1 SGDLS, CDR2 YYNGEE. The CDR3 is 16 residues long. Trimming removed 3 bases from V and 8 bases from J; junction bases left unmatched: 12. CDR3 region: CASSGDTAGLAYEQFF. The DNA for the CDR3 is TGTGCCAGCAGCGGCGACACCGCGGGACTAGCTTATGAGCAGTTCTTC.

The chain employs TRBV5-5 and TRBJ1-2; possibly TRBD1 for D (6 bases). Germline V gene sequence: CDR1 SGHKS, CDR2 YYEKEE (reference sequence). V was pared by 3 bases and J by 0 bases, with 9 bases between. The CDR3 sequence is 14 residues long. CDR3 sequence: CASSSGVANYGYTF. The CDR3 DNA is TGTGCCAGCAGCTCAGGGGTGGCTAACTATGGCTACACCTTC.

The chain employs TRBV20-1 and TRBJ1-1, with no clear D. Germline lookup yields CDR1 DFQATT and CDR2 SNEGSKA (reference sequence). The CDR3 totals 11 residues. V was cut by 1 base and J by 6 bases, with 6 bases left in between. In nucleotides, the CDR3 is TGCAGTGCTAGAGGGGAGGCTGAAGCTTTCTTT. It is translated as CSARGEAEAFF.

The V call is TRBV11-2, the J call TRBJ2-7, with D unclear. V was cut by 0 bases and J by 0 bases, with 6 bases left in between. Germline V gene sequence: CDR1 SGHAT, CDR2 FQNNGV. The CDR3 has 14 residues. The CDR3 here is CASSLEGFSYEQYF. CDR3 bases: TGTGCCAGCAGCTTAGAGGGCTTCTCCTACGAGCAGTACTTC.

The chain couples TRBV6-5 to TRBJ1-2, with TRBD1 as a possible D gene (6 bases). The V end was cut by 6 bases, the J end by 7 bases, with 18 bases between. The CDR3 length is 14 residues. Germline values: CDR1 MNHEY, CDR2 SVGAGI. The CDR3 here is CASRPIQGKSGYTF. DNA of the CDR3: TGTGCCAGCAGACCCATCCAGGGGAAGAGTGGCTACACCTTC.

The chain combines TRBV5-4 with TRBJ2-7, with 12 bases aligning to TRBD1. Per germline, CDR1 SGHNT and CDR2 YYREEE (reference sequence). Unmatched junction bases numbered 3, after V lost 4 bases and J lost 4 bases. The CDR3 consists of 14 residues. The CDR3 protein is CASSGTGGSYEQYF. The DNA of the CDR3 is TGTGCCAGCAGCGGGACAGGGGGCTCTTACGAGCAGTACTTC. The full variable domain, rest sourced from reference TRBV5-4 and TRBJ2-7, is ETGVTQSPTHLIKTRGQQVTLRCSSQSGHNTVSWYQQALGQGPQFIFQYYREEENGRGNFPPRFSGLQFPNYSSELNVNALELDDSALYLCASSGTGGSYEQYFGPGTRLTVT.

This clone occurred a few times. V is TRBV21-1 and J is TRBJ2-1; whether TRBD2, the table's D call, matches the DNA was not checked. TRBV21-1 is an annotated pseudogene. CDR3 length: 19 amino acids. CDR3 sequence: CAILLAGALYSSSYNEQFF. CDR3 nucleotide sequence: TGTGCCATCTTACTAGCGGGGGCCCTTTATTCAAGCTCCTACAATGAGCAGTTCTTC.

This chain joins TRBV5-1 and TRBJ2-5, with TRBD2 matching 9 bases. This CDR3 is 16 amino acids long. V lost 1 base to trimming and J lost 2 bases; unmatched junction nucleotides: 6. CDR1 SGHRS and CDR2 YFSETQ come from the germline V gene. CDR3 nucleotides: TGCGCCAGCAGCTTGAGGCGTCTAGCGGGGCAAGAGACCCAGTACTTC. This translates into CASSLRRLAGQETQYF.

This clone was seen a single time. This chain's CDR3 is CASSLRGTVNSPLHF. DNA of the CDR3: TGTGCCAGCAGCTTAAGGGGGACAGTAAATTCACCCCTCCACTTT. This rearrangement joins TRBV7-3 to TRBJ1-6; 7 bases align to TRBD1. Germline assignment: CDR1 SGHTA and CDR2 FQGTGA. The J segment lost 7 bases and the V segment lost 1 base, leaving 4 bases of the junction unmatched. This CDR3 region has 15 residues.

V usage is TRBV2 and J usage is TRBJ2-7; 12 nucleotides line up with TRBD1. CDR1 SNHLY and CDR2 FYNNEI come from the germline V gene. The CDR3 consists of 16 residues. Losses at the gene ends were 6 bases for V and 4 bases for J; bases not matched to a gene: 10. The CDR3, as DNA: TGTGCCAGCAGAGAGGTCCCGGGACAGGGGGCTTACGAGCAGTACTTC. Its protein product is CASREVPGQGAYEQYF.

The rearrangement links TRBV4-3 to TRBJ1-1; D call uncertain. Deletions cut 0 bases from V and 1 base from J, with 6 bases between. Germline values: CDR1 LGHNA, CDR2 YSLEER. The length of the CDR3 is 14 residues. The CDR3, as DNA: TGCGCCAGCAGCCAAGATCACAGGAACACTGAAGCTTTCTTT. Its translation: CASSQDHRNTEAFF.

This clone occurred a few times. This chain uses TRBV2 with TRBJ2-3, with 8 bases aligning to TRBD2. The V segment lost 2 bases and the J segment 1 base; nucleotides outside the gene matches: 5. The CDR3 contains 16 residues. Germline CDR1 is SNHLY and CDR2 is FYNNEI. CDR3 DNA: TGTGCCAGCAGTGAACCAGCGGGGGCTCGCACAGATACGCAGTATTTT. Translating it yields CASSEPAGARTDTQYF.

The chain links TRBV2 to TRBJ1-3, with 8 positions matching TRBD1. Germline trimming cut 5 bases from V and 4 bases from J; bases unmatched to any gene: 10. Germline loops: CDR1 SNHLY, CDR2 FYNNEI. The CDR3 spans 16 residues. The CDR3 here is CASSPGRTGNGNTIYF. The CDR3 DNA sequence: TGTGCCAGCAGTCCCGGGAGGACAGGGAACGGAAACACCATATATTTT.

A few counts support this clone. The V gene is TRBV27, the J gene TRBJ2-7; TRBD2 matches at 13 bases. Unmatched junction bases numbered 10, after V lost 2 bases and J lost 3 bases. From germline, CDR1 is MNHEY and CDR2 SMNVEV (reference sequence). This CDR3 spans 18 amino acids. For the CDR3, the DNA is TGTGCCAGCAGTTTACTTTTTGGGACTAGCGGGAATATCTACGAGCAGTACTTC. Protein: CASSLLFGTSGNIYEQYF.